This T cell receptor beta chain was sequenced for a study of lymphopenia after photon versus proton radiotherapy. Trimming shortened V by 11 bases and J by 1 base, and 13 bases separated the two germline ends. The CDR3 spans 13 residues. Germline CDR1 reads SNHLY; CDR2 reads FYNNEI. TCRdb's table, derived via immunoSEQ multiplex PCR, lists solely in-frame clones and lacks some. The profile shows approximately 70,000 clones, 87% of them singletons. The gene calls are TRBV2 and TRBJ2-3; D call uncertain. The sample consisted of peripheral blood, taken from a patient treated with proton-based radiotherapy. The source is a man older than 75 with esophageal cancer. The CDR3 DNA follows: TGTGCCTCCTCTAGGGCGGGCACAGATACGCAGTATTTT. Residues: CASSRAGTDTQYF.